Below are 30 T cell receptor beta chains sequenced from a single sample in a study of cytotoxic CD8 clonotypes in ibrutinib-treated CLL. Measured with immunoSEQ multiplex PCR; TCRdb has only the in-frame clones, and not every one. Of 200,000 to 250,000 clones listed, less than 75% are singletons. The source material was PBMCs, sampled after 24 months of ibrutinib treatment. Receptors originate from a human donor with chronic lymphocytic leukemia.

This rearrangement joins TRBV7-8 to TRBJ1-2; TRBD1 aligns across 7 bases. J gave up 10 bases and V 1 base, and 12 bases lay outside the gene matches. The germline CDR1 and CDR2 sequences are SGHVS and FQNEAQ. This CDR3 comprises 15 residues. The CDR3 loop is CASSLDLGGGVFYTF. As DNA, the CDR3 is TGTGCCAGCAGCTTAGACTTAGGAGGGGGCGTCTTCTACACCTTC. The entire variable domain, with the rest obtained from reference TRBV7-8 and TRBJ1-2, is as follows: GAGVSQSPRYKVAKRGQDVALRCDPISGHVSLFWYQQALGQGPEFLTYFQNEAQLDKSGLPSDRFFAERPEGSVSTLKIQRTQQEDSAVYLCASSLDLGGGVFYTFGSGTRLTVV.

The sample holds a few counts of this clone. This chain links TRBV27 with TRBJ1-1; D might be TRBD1 (5 bases). The CDR3 contains 13 residues. Between the trimmed V and J ends, which lost 3 bases and 5 bases, there was a span of 10 bases. Germline lookup yields CDR1 MNHEY and CDR2 SMNVEV (reference sequence). The CDR3 reads CASSFTGGTEAFF. The CDR3 DNA reads as TGTGCCAGCAGTTTCACCGGGGGTACTGAAGCTTTCTTT.

The chain employs TRBV29-1 and TRBJ2-2; D ambiguous. Trimming cost V 0 bases and J 4 bases, with 6 bases left between them. Germline CDR1 reads SQVTM; CDR2 reads ANQGSEA. This CDR3 contains 13 residues. CDR3 bases: TGCAGCGTTGAAGAGGACCTCACCGGGGAGCTGTTTTTT. Amino acid sequence: CSVEEDLTGELFF.

Many counts were recorded for this clone. The gene calls are TRBV30 and TRBJ1-5; D unclear. The CDR3 runs to 12 residues. V lost 3 bases and J 7 bases, leaving 10 bases between the germline ends. The V gene's germline CDR1 is GTSNPN and CDR2 SVGIG (reference sequence). The CDR3 bases are TGTGCCTGGAGCGAGACGGGGCAGCCCCAGCATTTT. Encoded protein: CAWSETGQPQHF.

This sequence joins TRBV27 and TRBJ2-5, with D hard to call. Germline-derived CDR1 and CDR2 are MNHEY and SMNVEV (reference sequence). Trimming stripped 0 bases from V and 4 bases from J, with 6 bases between. The CDR3 covers 13 residues. CDR3 sequence (DNA): TGTGCCAGCAGTTTATCGTCGGGAGAGACCCAGTACTTC. It translates to CASSLSSGETQYF.

This clone was observed a handful of times. The chain is built from TRBV7-6 and TRBJ2-2, with a possible D match to TRBD2 (7 bases). Germline CDR1 SGHVS, CDR2 FNYEAQ. V lost 5 bases and J 1 base, leaving 14 bases between the germline ends. The CDR3 contains 16 residues. The CDR3 here is CASSPWGGENTGELFF. In DNA form, the CDR3 reads TGTGCCAGCAGCCCTTGGGGGGGCGAGAACACCGGGGAGCTGTTTTTT.

J is TRBJ1-2 and V is TRBV28, with TRBD1 matching over 9 bases. V lost 4 bases and J lost 8; bases outside the gene matches: 8. Germline V gene lookup returns CDR1 MDHEN and CDR2 SYDVKM. There are 14 residues in the CDR3. The CDR3 coding sequence is TGTGCCAGCAGTTCGGGGGACAGGGCGGGAGGCTACACCTTC. It codes for CASSSGDRAGGYTF.

In this sample, this clone turned up once. This chain links TRBV27 with TRBJ1-5, with D possibly TRBD1 on 5 matching bases. Trimming cost V 3 bases and J 9 bases, with 15 bases left between them. The germline gives CDR1 MNHEY, CDR2 SMNVEV (reference sequence). This CDR3 has 14 amino acids. CDR3 in DNA: TGTGCCAGCAGTTTGGGGGACGGCTCATGGCCCCAGCATTTT. Its protein is CASSLGDGSWPQHF.

This clone showed up just a few times. The CDR3 DNA follows: TGCGCCAGCAGCTCCACAGGGGATGACTATGGCTACACCTTC. It specifies CASSSTGDDYGYTF. The rearrangement joins TRBV5-1 to TRBJ1-2; 7 nucleotides line up with TRBD1. Unmatched junction bases numbered 5, after V lost 3 bases and J lost 3 bases. CDR3 length equals 14 residues. The germline gives CDR1 SGHRS, CDR2 YFSETQ.

The table lists this clone with a few counts. The gene calls are TRBV5-1 and TRBJ2-3; D is perhaps TRBD2 (5 bases). The CDR3 extends over 16 amino acids. Deletions cut 4 bases from V and 0 bases from J, with 15 bases between. Germline CDR1 reads SGHRS; CDR2 reads YFSETQ. In DNA form, the CDR3 reads TGCGCCAGCAGCCATGGTGGGAGTTCTAGCACAGATACGCAGTATTTT. Translating it yields CASSHGGSSSTDTQYF.

This chain connects TRBV5-1 to TRBJ1-4; perhaps TRBD1 as D (6 bases). CDR1 is SGHRS and CDR2 is YFSETQ in the germline V gene. V was clipped by 1 base and J by 8 bases, with 9 bases between them. This CDR3 is built from 13 residues. The DNA for the CDR3 is TGCGCCAGCAGCTTGACTGGGGGCGAAAAACTGTTTTTT. Translation: CASSLTGGEKLFF.

On this clone itself: The junction differs from germline at one of its ends, possibly a read error. The rearrangement links TRBV7-7 to TRBJ2-3; no clear D. In germline, CDR1 is SSHAT, CDR2 FNYEAQ (reference sequence). The CDR3 sequence is 13 residues long. CDR3: CASSFRMADTQYF. As DNA, the CDR3 is TGTGCTAGCAGCTTTCGGATGGCAGATACGCAGTATTTT. Together with reference TRBV7-7 and TRBJ2-3, the CDR3 gives the full variable domain: GAGVSQSPRYKVTKRGQDVTLRCDPISSHATLYWYQQALGQGPEFLTYFNYEAQPDKSGLPSDRFSAERPEGSISTLTIQRTEQRDSAMYRCASSFRMADTQYFGPGTRLTVL.

This clone was counted only a few times. CDR3 sequence: CASSVMPGDFYEQYF. CDR3 coding DNA: TGTGCCAGCAGCGTAATGCCAGGGGACTTCTACGAGCAGTACTTC. This rearrangement joins TRBV9 to TRBJ2-7; the D gene could be TRBD1 or TRBD2 (6 bases each). The CDR3 runs to 15 residues. V lost 1 base and J 3 bases, leaving 14 bases between the germline ends. The germline V gene has CDR1 SGDLS and CDR2 YYNGEE. Full variable domain (missing parts from reference TRBV9 and TRBJ2-7): DSGVTQTPKHLITATGQRVTLRCSPRSGDLSVYWYQQSLDQGLQFLIQYYNGEERAKGNILERFSAQQFPDLHSELNLSSLELGDSALYFCASSVMPGDFYEQYFGPGTRLTVT.

The V gene is TRBV30, the J gene TRBJ1-2; tentatively, D is TRBD1 (6 bases). The CDR3 spans 14 residues. Trimming cost V 2 bases and J 8 bases, with 18 bases left between them. CDR1 is GTSNPN and CDR2 is SVGIG in the germline V gene (reference sequence). The CDR3 protein is CAWSPFGGATGYTF. The CDR3 DNA sequence: TGTGCCTGGAGTCCATTCGGGGGCGCGACCGGCTACACCTTC.

The gene calls are TRBV5-6 and TRBJ2-2; D is unclear. The CDR3 totals 14 residues. The V gene lost 0 bases and the J gene lost 2 bases, with 5 bases spanning the gap. Germline V gives CDR1 SGHDT, CDR2 YYEEEE. The CDR3 here is CASSLVLNTGELFF. The CDR3 DNA is TGTGCCAGCAGCTTGGTGCTTAACACCGGGGAGCTGTTTTTT.

This clone was counted a few times. The gene calls are TRBV18 and TRBJ1-2, with D maybe TRBD1 (5 bases). The CDR3 sequence is 15 residues long. V lost 3 bases and J lost 7, with 18 bases in between. From germline, CDR1 is KGHSH and CDR2 LQKENI. This CDR3 reads CASSPDVGDPSGYTF. DNA of the CDR3: TGTGCCAGCTCACCGGATGTGGGGGACCCCAGTGGCTACACCTTC.

This rearrangement joins TRBV2 to TRBJ1-1; a possible D gene is TRBD1 (6 bases). This CDR3 contains 15 residues. V was clipped by 4 bases and J by 3 bases, with 15 bases between them. The germline V gene encodes CDR1 SNHLY and CDR2 FYNNEI. The CDR3 loop reads CASSGYGGRDTEAFF. CDR3 nucleotide sequence: TGTGCCAGCAGTGGCTACGGGGGGCGCGACACTGAAGCTTTCTTT.

The rearrangement links TRBV9 to TRBJ1-1; D unclear. The CDR3 length is 13 residues. The V gene's germline CDR1 is SGDLS and CDR2 YYNGEE. V was pared by 4 bases and J by 0 bases, with 7 bases between. CDR3 sequence (DNA): TGTGCCAGCAGCCCACGCTTGAACACTGAAGCTTTCTTT. It is translated as CASSPRLNTEAFF.

The chain employs TRBV4-2 and TRBJ2-1; tentative D call: TRBD1 (6 bases). Trimming shortened V by 4 bases and J by 4 bases, and 8 bases separated the two germline ends. The CDR3 loop spans 13 amino acids. CDR1 and CDR2 from the germline V gene are LGHNA and YNFKEQ. The CDR3 region has the DNA TGTGCCAGCAGCCTGGGGGCGTACAATGAGCAGTTCTTC. This translates into CASSLGAYNEQFF.

The V call is TRBV25-1, the J call TRBJ1-5; 7 bases map to TRBD1. V lost 8 bases and J lost 3; bases outside the gene matches: 7. Germline CDR1 reads MGHDK; CDR2 reads SYGVNS. The CDR3 is 14 amino acids. The CDR3 loop reads CASAEGQYNQPQHF. Here the CDR3 DNA reads TGTGCCAGCGCCGAGGGACAGTACAATCAGCCCCAGCATTTT.

This chain connects TRBV5-1 to TRBJ2-3; 10 bases match TRBD1. Germline CDR1 and CDR2: SGHRS and YFSETQ. CDR3 length: 15 residues. V gave up 3 bases and J gave up 1 base; unmatched junction bases: 2. This chain's CDR3 is CASSSGTGGTDTQYF. The CDR3 region has the DNA TGCGCCAGCAGCTCCGGGACAGGGGGCACAGATACGCAGTATTTT.

This chain joins TRBV5-1 and TRBJ2-7; TRBD2 aligns across 8 bases. Germline CDR1 SGHRS, CDR2 YFSETQ. This CDR3 has 17 amino acids. After removal of 0 bases from V and 1 base from J, the junction contained 9 bases not matched to a gene. CDR3 sequence: CASSLVSGDGYSYEQYF. The CDR3 DNA reads as TGCGCCAGCAGCTTGGTTAGCGGGGACGGTTATTCCTACGAGCAGTACTTC.

The gene calls are TRBV5-4 and TRBJ2-2; 8 bases fit TRBD2. V lost 6 bases to trimming and J lost 3 bases; unmatched junction nucleotides: 10. Germline V CDR1 and CDR2: SGHNT, YYREEE (reference sequence). This CDR3 spans 16 amino acids. In DNA form, the CDR3 reads TGTGCCAGCACCCTAGGCGGGAGGAAGGACACCGGGGAGCTGTTTTTT. Its translation: CASTLGGRKDTGELFF.

This clone has only a few counts. This chain links TRBV7-9 with TRBJ2-7; 9 bases are shared with TRBD1. Germline lookup yields CDR1 SEHNR and CDR2 FQNEAQ (reference sequence). This CDR3 is 15 amino acids long. V shed 4 bases and J 6 bases; nucleotides not matched to a gene: 10. CDR3 loop: CASSSHNRGQGEQYF. CDR3 nucleotide sequence: TGTGCCAGCAGCTCGCATAACAGGGGGCAAGGCGAGCAGTACTTC. Based on the CDR3 plus reference TRBV7-9 and TRBJ2-7, the full variable domain is DTGVSQNPRHKITKRGQNVTFRCDPISEHNRLYWYRQTLGQGPEFLTYFQNEAQLEKSRLLSDRFSAERPKGSFSTLEIQRTEQGDSAMYLCASSSHNRGQGEQYFGPGTRLTVT.

V usage is TRBV7-9 and J usage is TRBJ2-1; TRBD2 agrees at 9 bases. Trimming at V came to 5 bases and at J to 0 bases, leaving 5 bases not matched to a gene. Germline V gives CDR1 SEHNR, CDR2 FQNEAQ (reference sequence). This CDR3 is 16 amino acids long. The chain's CDR3 is CASSPYSGSSYNEQFF. The CDR3 DNA is TGTGCCAGCAGCCCTTATAGCGGGAGCTCCTACAATGAGCAGTTCTTC.

V gene TRBV29-1 combines with J gene TRBJ1-3, with D unresolved. CDR3 length: 11 residues. Germline assignment: CDR1 SQVTM and CDR2 ANQGSEA. V shed 7 bases and J shed 4 bases, with 8 bases lying between them. The CDR3 region is CSGKIGNTIYF. DNA of the CDR3: TGCAGCGGTAAAATCGGAAACACCATATATTTT.

This sequence joins TRBV7-9 and TRBJ2-1; maybe TRBD2 (6 bases). V gave up 7 bases and J gave up 9 bases, with 13 bases separating them. Looked up from germline, CDR1 is SEHNR and CDR2 is FQNEAQ (reference sequence). CDR3 length: 12 amino acids. The CDR3 region has the DNA TGTGCCAGCACGGGTGATAGCGGTGAGCAGTTCTTC. Encoded protein: CASTGDSGEQFF.

The chain uses TRBV11-3 and TRBJ2-1; D remains ambiguous. V dropped 1 base and J dropped 7 bases, with 11 bases sitting between them. CDR1 and CDR2 (germline): SGHNT, YENEEA. This CDR3 is built from 14 residues. The CDR3 bases are TGTGCCAGCAGCTTAGGGGCGGTTCCTAATGAGCAGTTCTTC. This codes for CASSLGAVPNEQFF.

The chain joins TRBV9 to TRBJ2-3, with 7 bases lining up with TRBD2. The CDR3 has 17 residues. Trimming at V came to 6 bases and at J to 0 bases, leaving 13 bases not matched to a gene. Germline V lookup: CDR1 SGDLS, CDR2 YYNGEE. The CDR3 sequence is CASTFRMGLSSTDTQYF. The CDR3, as DNA: TGTGCCAGCACCTTTAGGATGGGACTAAGTAGCACAGATACGCAGTATTTT.

The chain links TRBV11-3 to TRBJ2-6; D not resolved. V was trimmed by 6 bases and J by 0 bases, leaving 12 bases between them. The CDR3 is made up of 16 amino acids. The germline V gene encodes CDR1 SGHNT and CDR2 YENEEA. The CDR3 region has the DNA TGTGCCAGCAGTCCCGGACGGCCCTCTGGGGCCAACGTCCTGACTTTC. As protein: CASSPGRPSGANVLTF. The whole variable domain, remainder taken from reference TRBV11-3 and TRBJ2-6, is EAGVVQSPRYKIIEKKQPVAFWCNPISGHNTLYWYLQNLGQGPELLIRYENEEAVDDSQLPKDRFSAERLKGVDSTLKIQPAELGDSAVYLCASSPGRPSGANVLTFGAGSRLTVL.